The clone carrying this T cell receptor (beta chain) was counted ten times or more. Its target is unknown. TCRdb re-derived calls from the reads in MiXCR, one entry per CDR3 protein. This sample has over 100,000 distinct CDR3 sequences, with about 28% found just once. The record originates from a study of T cell repertoires in cytomegalovirus infection. Findings and limits, study-wide: Identification of carriers of CMV plus the relevant HLA was performed using cumulative public TCR beta family frequency.

The CDR3 sequence is 14 residues long. The germline V gene encodes CDR1 SNHLY and CDR2 FYNNEI. V was cut by 3 bases and J by 7 bases, with 13 bases left in between. The clonotype was recovered from a human donor in good health (CMV status not recorded). Some clones in this sample may be carry-over from other donors' samples. Material: CD8+ T cells from cultured PBMCs, obtained from culture after CMV antigen stimulation. The V and J genes are TRBV2 and TRBJ1-5, with D possibly TRBD1 on 5 matching bases. The CDR3 nucleotides read TGTGCCAGCAGTGAGCGGACACCAGGGCAGCCCCAGCATTTT. This sequence encodes CASSERTPGQPQHF.